This record concerns one TCR beta chain sequence. Its target is unknown. This sample stems from a study of T cell repertoires in cytomegalovirus infection. Germline CDR1 and CDR2: SGHVS and FNYEAQ. J was trimmed by 7 bases and V by 6 bases; bases with no gene match: 7. The CDR3 covers 15 residues. Study results and caveats: The ex vivo response was dominated by HLA-C-restricted CMV-specific TCR beta clonotypes.

TCRdb ran MiXCR on the reads and lists one entry per CDR3 protein. The sample holds about 470,000 distinct CDR3 sequences, under 45% seen once. The sample consisted of cultured PBMCs, taken from culture after CMV antigen stimulation. The chain is built from TRBV7-6 and TRBJ1-6; 9 bases agree with TRBD1. The receptor comes from a human donor in good health (CMV status not recorded). Some clones in this sample may be carry-over from other donors' samples. The chain's CDR3 is CASRPRTGENSPLHF. The CDR3 DNA sequence: TGTGCCAGCAGACCGAGGACAGGGGAGAATTCACCCCTCCACTTT. Together with reference TRBV7-6 and TRBJ1-6, the CDR3 gives the full variable domain: GAGVSQSPRYKVTKRGQDVALRCDPISGHVSLYWYRQALGQGPEFLTYFNYEAQQDKSGLPNDRFSAERPEGSISTLTIQRTEQRDSAMYRCASRPRTGENSPLHFGNGTRLTVT.